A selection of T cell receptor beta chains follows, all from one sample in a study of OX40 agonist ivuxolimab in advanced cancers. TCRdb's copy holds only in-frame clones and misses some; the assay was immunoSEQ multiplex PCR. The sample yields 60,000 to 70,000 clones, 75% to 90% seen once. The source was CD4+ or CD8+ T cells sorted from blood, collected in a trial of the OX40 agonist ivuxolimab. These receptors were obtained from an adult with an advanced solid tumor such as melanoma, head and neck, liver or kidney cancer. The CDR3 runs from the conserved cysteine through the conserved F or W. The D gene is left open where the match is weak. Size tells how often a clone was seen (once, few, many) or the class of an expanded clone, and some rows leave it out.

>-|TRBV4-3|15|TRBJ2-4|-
TGCGCCAGCAGCCAAGAAGGGCTTGACAAAAACATTCAGTACTTC
CASSQEGLDKNIQYF
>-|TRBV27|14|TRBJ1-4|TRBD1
TGTGCCAGCAGGCGACAGGGGACGGTCGAAAAACTGTTTTTT
CASRRQGTVEKLFF
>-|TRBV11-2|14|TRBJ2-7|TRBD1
TGTGCCAGCAGCACAAACCGGGACAGCTACGAGCAGTACTTC
CASSTNRDSYEQYF
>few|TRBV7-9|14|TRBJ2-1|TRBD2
TGTGCCAGCAGCTTAAGACTAGCGCAGAATGAGCAGTTCTTC
CASSLRLAQNEQFF
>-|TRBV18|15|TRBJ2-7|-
TGTGCCAGCTCACCACTGGAAAAAGCCTCCTACGAGCAGTACTTC
CASSPLEKASYEQYF
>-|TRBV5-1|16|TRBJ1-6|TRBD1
TGCGCCAGCAGATACACCCCGGGACAGGGCAATTCACCCCTCCACTTT
CASRYTPGQGNSPLHF
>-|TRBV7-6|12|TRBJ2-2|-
TGTGCCAGCAGCCCGCCGACCGGGGAGCTGTTTTTT
CASSPPTGELFF
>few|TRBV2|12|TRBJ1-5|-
TGTGCCAGCAGTAGGGGGGCTCAGCCCCAGCATTTT
CASSRGAQPQHF
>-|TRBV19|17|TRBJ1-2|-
TGTGCCAGTAGTATGCACGCAAGTTTTTTAGCTAACTATGGCTACACCTTC
CASSMHASFLANYGYTF
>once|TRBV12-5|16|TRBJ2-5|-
TGTGCTAGTGGTTTGGGGGGGGTCCGAACCCAAGAGACCCAGTACTTC
CASGLGGVRTQETQYF
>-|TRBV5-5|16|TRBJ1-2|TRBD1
TGTGCCAGCAGCTTGAATCCTAGGACAGGGGGCTATGGCTACACCTTC
CASSLNPRTGGYGYTF
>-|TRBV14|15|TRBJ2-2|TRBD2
TGTGCCAGCAGACGGACTAGCGCGGACGGCGGGGAGCTGTTTTTT
CASRRTSADGGELFF
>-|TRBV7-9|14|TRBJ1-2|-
TGTGCCAGCAGCTTAGTCACCGAGAGAGTTGGCTACACCTTC
CASSLVTERVGYTF
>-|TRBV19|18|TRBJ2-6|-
TGTGCCAGTAGTATAGTTTACAGGGATCCTTCTGGGGCCAACGTCCTGACTTTC
CASSIVYRDPSGANVLTF
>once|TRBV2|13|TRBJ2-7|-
TGTGCCAGCAGTGTAACCGGGGACTACGAGCAGTACTTC
CASSVTGDYEQYF
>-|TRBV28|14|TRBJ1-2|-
TGTGCCAGCAGCCTATTGGGGGTGAACTATGGCTACACCTTC
CASSLLGVNYGYTF
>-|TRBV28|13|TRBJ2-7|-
TGTGCCAGCAGCTCTCCAGGGATCTACGAGCAGTACTTC
CASSSPGIYEQYF
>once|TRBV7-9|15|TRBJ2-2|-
TGTGCCAGCAGTAACCAAGGAGGTGGGGCCGGGGAGCTGTTTTTT
CASSNQGGGAGELFF
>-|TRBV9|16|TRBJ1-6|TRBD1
TGTGCCAGCAGCGCAACTAGGGACAGGGGGCTTTCACCCCTCCACTTT
CASSATRDRGLSPLHF
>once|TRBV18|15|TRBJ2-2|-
TGTGCCAGCTCACCCGACAGAACGAACACCGGGGAGCTGTTTTTT
CASSPDRTNTGELFF
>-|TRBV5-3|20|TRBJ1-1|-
TGTGCCAGAACGCGGGGAGGGGGGCATTTCGGATACCCGGGCGACACTGAAGCTTTCTTT
CARTRGGGHFGYPGDTEAFF
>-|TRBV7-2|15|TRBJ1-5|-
TGTGCCAGCAGCTTATATGACAGTAAGAATCAGCCCCAGCATTTT
CASSLYDSKNQPQHF
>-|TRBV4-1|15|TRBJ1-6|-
TGCGCCAGCAGCCAAACCGGCCAAGGGGATTCACCCCTCCACTTT
CASSQTGQGDSPLHF
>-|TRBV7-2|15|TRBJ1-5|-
TGTGCCAGCAGCTTAGGGGCGGACCGCAATCAGCCCCAGCATTTT
CASSLGADRNQPQHF
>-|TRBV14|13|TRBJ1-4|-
TGTGCCAGCAGCCAAGTGGCTCTCGAAAAACTGTTTTTT
CASSQVALEKLFF
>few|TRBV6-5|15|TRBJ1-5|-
TGTGCCAGCAGTCGAAACAGGGAATCCAATCAGCCCCAGCATTTT
CASSRNRESNQPQHF
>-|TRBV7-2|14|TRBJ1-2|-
TGTGCCAGCAGCCATCCGATCTGGGGTTATGGCTACACCTTC
CASSHPIWGYGYTF
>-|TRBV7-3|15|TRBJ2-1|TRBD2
TGTGCCAGCAGCTTAAGCGGGAGTGCTTACAATGAGCAGTTCTTC
CASSLSGSAYNEQFF
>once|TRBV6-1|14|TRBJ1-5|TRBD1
TGTGCCAGCAGACAAGACAGGGGGCTTCAGCCCCAGCATTTT
CASRQDRGLQPQHF
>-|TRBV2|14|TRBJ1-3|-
TGTGCCAGCACTCCAGGGCCGCTCGGAAACACCATATATTTT
CASTPGPLGNTIYF
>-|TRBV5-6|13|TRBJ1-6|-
TGTGCCAGCAGCTTTTATAGTAGTCCGGCCCTCCACTTT
CASSFYSSPALHF
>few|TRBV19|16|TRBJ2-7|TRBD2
TGTGCCAGTAGTATAAAGGGGCGGGGGGTTGACGGCGAGCAGTACTTC
CASSIKGRGVDGEQYF
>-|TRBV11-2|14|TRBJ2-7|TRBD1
TGTGCCAGCAGCTCGGGACAGCCTAACTACGAGCAGTACTTC
CASSSGQPNYEQYF
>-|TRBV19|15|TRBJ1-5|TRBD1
TGTGCCAGTAGTCCGACAGGGGGGATGGGTCAGCCCCAGCATTTT
CASSPTGGMGQPQHF
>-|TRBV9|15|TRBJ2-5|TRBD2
TGTGCCAGCAGCGTATCTAGCGGGGAACAAGAGACCCAGTACTTC
CASSVSSGEQETQYF
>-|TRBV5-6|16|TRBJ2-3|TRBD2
TGTGCCAGCAGCTTATTCCGGGGGGATTTATCAGATACGCAGTATTTT
CASSLFRGDLSDTQYF
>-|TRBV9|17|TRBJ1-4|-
TGTGCCAGCAGCGTAGGGATCGGGACTGGGGCCAATGAAAAACTGTTTTTT
CASSVGIGTGANEKLFF
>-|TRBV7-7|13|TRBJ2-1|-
TGTGCCAGCAGCTTAGTGTCTAGCAATGAGCAGTTCTTC
CASSLVSSNEQFF
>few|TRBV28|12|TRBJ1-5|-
TGTGCCAGCAGTTGGGGCAATCAGCCCCAGCATTTT
CASSWGNQPQHF
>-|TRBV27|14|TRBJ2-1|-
TGTGCCAGCAGTTTATCGGTAATAGGGGCTGAGCAGTTCTTC
CASSLSVIGAEQFF
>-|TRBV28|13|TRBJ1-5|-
TGTGCCAGCCGAGAGGGGGTCGTGCAGCCCCAGCATTTT
CASREGVVQPQHF
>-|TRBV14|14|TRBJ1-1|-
TGTGCCAGCAGAGGCCAAGCCCGGGGCACTGAAGCTTTCTTT
CASRGQARGTEAFF
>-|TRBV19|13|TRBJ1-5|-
TGTGCCAGTAGTCTAAGTAGCAATCAGCCCCAGCATTTT
CASSLSSNQPQHF
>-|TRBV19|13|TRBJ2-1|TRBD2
TGTGCCAGTAGTTCCCTAGCGGGAACAGAGCAGTTCTTC
CASSSLAGTEQFF
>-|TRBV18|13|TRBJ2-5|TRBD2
TGTGCCAGCTCATTAGGACTAGCGGAGACCCAGTACTTC
CASSLGLAETQYF